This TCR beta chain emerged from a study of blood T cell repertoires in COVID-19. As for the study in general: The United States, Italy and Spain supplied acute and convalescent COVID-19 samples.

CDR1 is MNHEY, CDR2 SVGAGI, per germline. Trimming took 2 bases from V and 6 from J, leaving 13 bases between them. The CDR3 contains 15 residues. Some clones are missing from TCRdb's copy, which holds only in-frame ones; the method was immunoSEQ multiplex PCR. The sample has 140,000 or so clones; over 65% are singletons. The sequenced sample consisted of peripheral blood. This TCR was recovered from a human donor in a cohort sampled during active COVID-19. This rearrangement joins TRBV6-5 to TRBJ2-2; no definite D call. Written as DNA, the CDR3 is TGTGCCAGCAGTTACGCGGCACTTATGGCCGGGGAGCTGTTTTTT. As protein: CASSYAALMAGELFF.